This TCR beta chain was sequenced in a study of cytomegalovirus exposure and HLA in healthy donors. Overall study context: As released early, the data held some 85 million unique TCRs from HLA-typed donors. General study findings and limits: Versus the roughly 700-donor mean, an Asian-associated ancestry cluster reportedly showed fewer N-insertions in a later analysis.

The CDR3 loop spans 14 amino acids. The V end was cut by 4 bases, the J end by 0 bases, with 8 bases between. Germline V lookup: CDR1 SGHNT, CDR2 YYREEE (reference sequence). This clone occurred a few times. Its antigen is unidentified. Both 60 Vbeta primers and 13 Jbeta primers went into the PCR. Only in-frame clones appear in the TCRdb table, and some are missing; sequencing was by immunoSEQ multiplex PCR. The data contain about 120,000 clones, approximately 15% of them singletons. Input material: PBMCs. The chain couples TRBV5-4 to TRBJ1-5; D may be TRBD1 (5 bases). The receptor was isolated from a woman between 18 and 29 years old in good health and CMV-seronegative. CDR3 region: CASSAGLSNQPQHF. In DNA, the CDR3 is TGTGCCAGCAGCGCGGGGCTTAGCAATCAGCCCCAGCATTTT.